Included here is one T cell receptor (beta chain) sequence, with context. The antigen is unknown. The library was designed around alpha chains, so this beta chain is a stray read whose abundance carries little weight. Each CDR3 protein is one row after TCRdb ran MiXCR on the 5' RACE reads. The repertoire includes several thousand distinct CDR3 sequences, about 8% of them detected once, and roughly 4.4% sits in the top ten. Time point: sample taken at primary tumor resection. The authors sequenced whole RNA from tumor, nontumor lung or frozen PBMC without sorting. V lost 10 bases, J lost 5 bases, and 18 bases lay in between. The CDR3 runs to 13 residues. Germline V gene sequence: CDR1 MNHEY, CDR2 SVGEGT. The data were taken from a study of spatial heterogeneity in lung cancer. Whole-study context: The study consistently detected more beta-chain than alpha-chain sequences. Raw reads contained each unique TCR and UMI combination more than ten times on average. Study results and caveats: How many expanded intratumoral alpha and beta TCRs were present tracked the tumor mutation count, which was a count of nonsynonymous mutations. Ubiquitous and regional nonsynonymous mutation counts were tracked by ubiquitous and regional expanded TCR counts, respectively.

The chain is built from TRBV6-2 or TRBV6-3 and TRBJ2-7; either TRBD1 or TRBD2 may supply D (5 bases each). The TCR originated in a male donor with early-stage non-small cell lung cancer. The sample here was lung tumor tissue, taken at surgery. The CDR3 is CATLRDPGHEQYF. DNA of the CDR3: TGTGCCACCCTCCGGGACCCTGGGCACGAGCAGTACTTC.